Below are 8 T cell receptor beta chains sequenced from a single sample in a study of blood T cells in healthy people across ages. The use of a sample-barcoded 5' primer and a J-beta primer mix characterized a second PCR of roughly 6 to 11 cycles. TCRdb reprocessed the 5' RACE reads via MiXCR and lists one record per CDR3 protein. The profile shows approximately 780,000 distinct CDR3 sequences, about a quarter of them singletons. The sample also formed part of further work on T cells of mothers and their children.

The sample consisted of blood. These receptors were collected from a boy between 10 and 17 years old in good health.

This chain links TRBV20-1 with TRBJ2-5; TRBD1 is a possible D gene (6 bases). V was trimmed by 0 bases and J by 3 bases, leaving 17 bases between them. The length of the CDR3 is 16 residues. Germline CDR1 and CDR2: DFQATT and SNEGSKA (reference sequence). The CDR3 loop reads CSARDPTKGEEETQYF. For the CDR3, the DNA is TGCAGTGCTAGAGATCCCACGAAGGGGGAAGAAGAGACCCAGTACTTC.

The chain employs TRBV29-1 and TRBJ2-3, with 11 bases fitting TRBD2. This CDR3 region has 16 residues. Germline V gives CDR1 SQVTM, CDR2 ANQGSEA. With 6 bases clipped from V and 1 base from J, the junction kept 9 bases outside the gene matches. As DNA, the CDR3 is TGCAGCGTGGCCCGAACTAGCGGGGGTCGCACAGATACGCAGTATTTT. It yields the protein CSVARTSGGRTDTQYF.

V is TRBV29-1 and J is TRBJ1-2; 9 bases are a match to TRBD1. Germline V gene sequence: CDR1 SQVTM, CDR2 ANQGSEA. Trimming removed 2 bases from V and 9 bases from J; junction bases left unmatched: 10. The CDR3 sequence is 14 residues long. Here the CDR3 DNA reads TGCAGCGTTGAATGGACAGGGGCGAGTGTGAGCTACACCTTC. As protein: CSVEWTGASVSYTF.

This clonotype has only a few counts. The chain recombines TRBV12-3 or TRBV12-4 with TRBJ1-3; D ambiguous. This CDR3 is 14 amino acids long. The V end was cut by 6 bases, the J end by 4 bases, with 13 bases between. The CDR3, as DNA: TGTGCCAGCAGACTAGTCGTTTCAGGAAACACCATATATTTT. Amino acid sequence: CASRLVVSGNTIYF.

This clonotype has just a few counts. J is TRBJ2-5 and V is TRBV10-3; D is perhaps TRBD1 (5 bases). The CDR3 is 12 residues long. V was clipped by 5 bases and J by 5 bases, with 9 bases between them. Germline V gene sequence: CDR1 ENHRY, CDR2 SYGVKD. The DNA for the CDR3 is TGTGCCATCAGTAGGGGTGGGGAGACCCAGTACTTC. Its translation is CAISRGGETQYF.

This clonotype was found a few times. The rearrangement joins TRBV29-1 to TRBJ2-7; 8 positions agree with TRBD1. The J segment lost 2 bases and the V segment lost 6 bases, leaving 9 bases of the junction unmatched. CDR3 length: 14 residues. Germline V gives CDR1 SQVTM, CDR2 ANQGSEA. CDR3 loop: CSVRRDRRTYEQYF. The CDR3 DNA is TGCAGCGTCCGACGGGACAGGAGAACCTACGAGCAGTACTTC.

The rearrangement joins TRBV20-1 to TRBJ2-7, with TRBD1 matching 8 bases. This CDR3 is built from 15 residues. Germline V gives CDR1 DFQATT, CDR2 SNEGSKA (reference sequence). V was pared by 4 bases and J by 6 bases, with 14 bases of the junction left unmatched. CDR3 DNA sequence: TGCAGTGCTAACCCTCGACAGGGGCGTCTCACCGAGCAGTACTTC. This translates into CSANPRQGRLTEQYF.

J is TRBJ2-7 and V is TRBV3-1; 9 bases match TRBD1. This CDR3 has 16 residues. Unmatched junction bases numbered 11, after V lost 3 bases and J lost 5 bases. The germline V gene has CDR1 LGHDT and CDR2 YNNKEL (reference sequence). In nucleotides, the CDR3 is TGTGCCAGCAGCCAGCGCGACAGGGGGAATATGAACGAGCAGTACTTC. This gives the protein CASSQRDRGNMNEQYF.